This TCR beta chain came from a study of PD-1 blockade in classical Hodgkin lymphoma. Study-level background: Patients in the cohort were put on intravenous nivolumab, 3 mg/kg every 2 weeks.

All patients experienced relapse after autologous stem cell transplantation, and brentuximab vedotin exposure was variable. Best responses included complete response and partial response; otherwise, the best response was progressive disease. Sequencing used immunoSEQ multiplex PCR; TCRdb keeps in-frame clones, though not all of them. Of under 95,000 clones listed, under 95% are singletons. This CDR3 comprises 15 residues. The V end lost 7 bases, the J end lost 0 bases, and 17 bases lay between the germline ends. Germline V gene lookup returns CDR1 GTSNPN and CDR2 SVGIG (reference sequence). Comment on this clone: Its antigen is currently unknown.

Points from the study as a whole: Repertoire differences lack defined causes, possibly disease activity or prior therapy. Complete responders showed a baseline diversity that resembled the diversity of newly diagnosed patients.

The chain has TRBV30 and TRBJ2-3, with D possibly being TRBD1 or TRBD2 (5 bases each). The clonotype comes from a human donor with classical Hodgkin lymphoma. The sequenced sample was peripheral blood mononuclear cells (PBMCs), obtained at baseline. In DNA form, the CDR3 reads TGTGCCTCAACATGGGGGTTCGCTAGCACAGATACGCAGTATTTT. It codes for CASTWGFASTDTQYF.